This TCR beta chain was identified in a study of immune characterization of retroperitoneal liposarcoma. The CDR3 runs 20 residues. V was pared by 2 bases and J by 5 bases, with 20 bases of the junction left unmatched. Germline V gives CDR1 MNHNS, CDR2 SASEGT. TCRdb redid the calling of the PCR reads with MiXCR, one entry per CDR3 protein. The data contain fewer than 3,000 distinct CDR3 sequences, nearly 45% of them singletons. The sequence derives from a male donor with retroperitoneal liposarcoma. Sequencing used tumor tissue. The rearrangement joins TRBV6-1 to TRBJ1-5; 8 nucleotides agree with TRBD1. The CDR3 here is CASSEFRRTGRFLGDQPQHF. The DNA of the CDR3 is TGTGCCAGCAGTGAATTCCGCAGGACAGGGAGGTTCTTAGGCGATCAGCCCCAGCATTTT.